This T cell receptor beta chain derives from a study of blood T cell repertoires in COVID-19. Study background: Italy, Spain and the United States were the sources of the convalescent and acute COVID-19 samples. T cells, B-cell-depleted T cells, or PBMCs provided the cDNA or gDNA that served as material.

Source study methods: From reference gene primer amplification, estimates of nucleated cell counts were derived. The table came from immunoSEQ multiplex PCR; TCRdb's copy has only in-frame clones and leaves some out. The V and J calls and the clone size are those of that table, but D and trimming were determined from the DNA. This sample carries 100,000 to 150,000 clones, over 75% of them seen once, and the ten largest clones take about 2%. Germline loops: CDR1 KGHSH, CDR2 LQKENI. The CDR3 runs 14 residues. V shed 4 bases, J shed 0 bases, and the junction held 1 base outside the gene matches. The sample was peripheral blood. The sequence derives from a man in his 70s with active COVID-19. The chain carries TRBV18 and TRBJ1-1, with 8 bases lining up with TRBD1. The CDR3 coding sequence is TGTGCCAGCTCACGGGACAGGATGAACACTGAAGCTTTCTTT. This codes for CASSRDRMNTEAFF.